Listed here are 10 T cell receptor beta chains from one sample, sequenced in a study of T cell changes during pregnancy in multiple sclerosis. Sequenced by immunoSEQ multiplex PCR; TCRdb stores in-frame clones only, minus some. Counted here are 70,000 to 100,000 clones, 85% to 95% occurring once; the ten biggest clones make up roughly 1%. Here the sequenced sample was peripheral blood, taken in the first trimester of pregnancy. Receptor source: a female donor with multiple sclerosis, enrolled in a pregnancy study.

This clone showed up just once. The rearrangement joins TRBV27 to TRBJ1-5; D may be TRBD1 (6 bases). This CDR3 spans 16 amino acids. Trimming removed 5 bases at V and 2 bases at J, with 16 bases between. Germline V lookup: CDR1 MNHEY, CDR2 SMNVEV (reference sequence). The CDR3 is CASSPLDRNGNQPQHF. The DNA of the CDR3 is TGTGCCAGCAGTCCCCTAGACAGGAATGGCAATCAGCCCCAGCATTTT.

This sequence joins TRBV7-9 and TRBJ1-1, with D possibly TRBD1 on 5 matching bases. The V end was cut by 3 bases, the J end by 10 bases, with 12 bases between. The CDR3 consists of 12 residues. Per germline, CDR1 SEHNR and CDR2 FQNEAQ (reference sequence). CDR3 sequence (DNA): TGTGCCAGCAGCTTGAAGGGGATAACAGCTTTCTTT. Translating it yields CASSLKGITAFF.

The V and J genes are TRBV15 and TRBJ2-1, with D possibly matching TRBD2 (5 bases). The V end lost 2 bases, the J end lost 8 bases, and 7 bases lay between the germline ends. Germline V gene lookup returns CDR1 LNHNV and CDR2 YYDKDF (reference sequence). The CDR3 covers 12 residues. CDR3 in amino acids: CATSRYGDEQFF. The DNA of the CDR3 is TGTGCCACCAGCAGATACGGGGATGAGCAGTTCTTC.

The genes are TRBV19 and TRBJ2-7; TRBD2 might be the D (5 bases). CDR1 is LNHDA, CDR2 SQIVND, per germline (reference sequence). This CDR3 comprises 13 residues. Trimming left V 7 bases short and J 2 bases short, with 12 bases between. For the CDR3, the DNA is TGTGCCAGTACCCCCGGAGGAACCTACGAGCAGTACTTC. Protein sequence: CASTPGGTYEQYF.

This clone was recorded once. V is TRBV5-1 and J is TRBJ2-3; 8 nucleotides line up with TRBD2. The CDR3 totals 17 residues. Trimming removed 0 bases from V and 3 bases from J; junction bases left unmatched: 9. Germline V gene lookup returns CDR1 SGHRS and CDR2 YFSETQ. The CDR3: CASSLGGSKRGTDTQYF. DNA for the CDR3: TGCGCCAGCAGCTTGGGGGGTTCGAAGCGGGGGACAGATACGCAGTATTTT.

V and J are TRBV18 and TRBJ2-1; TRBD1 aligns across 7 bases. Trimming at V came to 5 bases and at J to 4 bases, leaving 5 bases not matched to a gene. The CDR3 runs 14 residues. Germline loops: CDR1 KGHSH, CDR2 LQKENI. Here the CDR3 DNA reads TGTGCCAGCTCAGCCGGGACAGATTACAATGAGCAGTTCTTC. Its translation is CASSAGTDYNEQFF.

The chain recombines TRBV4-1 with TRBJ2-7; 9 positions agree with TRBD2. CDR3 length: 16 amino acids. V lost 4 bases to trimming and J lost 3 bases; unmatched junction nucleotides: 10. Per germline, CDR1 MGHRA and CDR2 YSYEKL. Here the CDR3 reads CASSPTTSGGLYEQYF. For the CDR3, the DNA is TGCGCCAGCAGCCCGACGACTAGCGGAGGCCTCTACGAGCAGTACTTC.

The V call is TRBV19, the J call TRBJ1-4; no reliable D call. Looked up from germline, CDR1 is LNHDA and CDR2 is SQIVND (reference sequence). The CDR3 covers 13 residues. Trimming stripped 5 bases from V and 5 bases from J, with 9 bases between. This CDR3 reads CASSEENNEKLFF. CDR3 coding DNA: TGTGCCAGTAGTGAGGAGAACAATGAAAAACTGTTTTTT.

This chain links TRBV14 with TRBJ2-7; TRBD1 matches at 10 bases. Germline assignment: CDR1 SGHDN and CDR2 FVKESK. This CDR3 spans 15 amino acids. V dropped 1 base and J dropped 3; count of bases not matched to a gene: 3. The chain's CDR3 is CASSQGQGAIYEQYF. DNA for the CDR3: TGTGCCAGCAGCCAAGGACAGGGGGCTATCTACGAGCAGTACTTC.

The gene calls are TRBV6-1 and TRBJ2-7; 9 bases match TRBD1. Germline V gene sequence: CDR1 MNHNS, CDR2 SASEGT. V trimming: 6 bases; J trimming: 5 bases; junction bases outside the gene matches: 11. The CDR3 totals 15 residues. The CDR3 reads CASRPGTGSGHEQYF. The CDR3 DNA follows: TGTGCCAGCAGACCCGGGACAGGGAGTGGGCACGAGCAGTACTTC.